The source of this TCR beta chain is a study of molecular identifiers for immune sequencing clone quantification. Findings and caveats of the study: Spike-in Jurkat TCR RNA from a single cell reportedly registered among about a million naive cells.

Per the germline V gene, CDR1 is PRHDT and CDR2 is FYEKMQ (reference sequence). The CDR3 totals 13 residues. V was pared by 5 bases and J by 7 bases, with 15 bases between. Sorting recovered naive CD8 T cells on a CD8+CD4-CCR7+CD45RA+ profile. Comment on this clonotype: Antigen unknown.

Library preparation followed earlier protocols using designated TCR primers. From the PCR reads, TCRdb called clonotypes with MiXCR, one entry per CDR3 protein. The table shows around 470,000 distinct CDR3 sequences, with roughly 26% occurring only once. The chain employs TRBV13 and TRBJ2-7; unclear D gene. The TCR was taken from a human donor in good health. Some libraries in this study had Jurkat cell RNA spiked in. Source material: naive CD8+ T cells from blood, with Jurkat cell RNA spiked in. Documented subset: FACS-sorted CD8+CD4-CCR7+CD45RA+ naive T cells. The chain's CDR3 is CASSPGSPGEQYF. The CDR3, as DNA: TGTGCCAGCAGCCCCGGGTCCCCTGGGGAGCAGTACTTC.